These 28 T cell receptor beta chains were sequenced from one sample in a study of T cell responses to AZD1222 COVID-19 vaccine (dated by TCRdb to 2020 to 2023). Libraries were constructed by the immunoSEQ multiplex PCR assay. This is the immuneACCESS table as TCRdb keeps it, with only in-frame sequences that have V and J called. A part of the clones is gone; compared with another copy, unresolved V genes explain less than half, and the rest is unexplained. Present in this sample are about 150,000 clones, 90% of which were seen just once. Of the sample, approximately 2.9% is held by the ten largest clones. The time point label of this sample denotes: baseline before first vaccination. The sample here was peripheral blood, taken on day 0 of AZD1222 vaccination. These receptors were collected from an adult in good health.

This rearrangement joins TRBV7-8 to TRBJ2-3; TRBD2 matches at 12 bases. CDR3 length equals 18 residues. The V gene end was trimmed by 5 bases and the J gene end by 0 bases; junction bases not matched to a gene: 9. CDR1 and CDR2 from the germline V gene are SGHVS and FQNEAQ. As DNA, the CDR3 is TGTGCCAGCAGCCTCAGGACTAGCGGGGACCTGAGCACAGATACGCAGTATTTT. Translated, it gives CASSLRTSGDLSTDTQYF.

This sequence joins TRBV5-1 and TRBJ2-3; D is possibly TRBD2 (6 bases). V was shortened by 4 bases and J by 1 base, with 13 bases between the two germline ends. Germline CDR1 and CDR2: SGHRS and YFSETQ. The length of the CDR3 is 15 residues. The DNA for the CDR3 is TGCGCCAGCAGCACCGGGGGAGCCGGCACAGATACGCAGTATTTT. Translating gives CASSTGGAGTDTQYF.

DNA for the CDR3: TGTGCCAGCAGCAACCCCTGGGGCAGGGGGCGCGGTGAGCAGTACTTC. Translation gives CASSNPWGRGRGEQYF. V is TRBV7-6 and J is TRBJ2-7; 8 bases are shared with TRBD1. V dropped 5 bases and J dropped 7; count of bases not matched to a gene: 16. This CDR3 has 16 residues. The V gene's germline CDR1 is SGHVS and CDR2 FNYEAQ.

This clone was seen only a few times. The J gene is TRBJ1-4, the V gene TRBV11-2; 7 nucleotides line up with TRBD1. The CDR3 has 15 residues. Germline CDR1 and CDR2: SGHAT and FQNNGV. J lost 5 bases, V lost 3 bases, and 6 bases had no gene match. CDR3 loop: CASSFRQGFNEKLFF. The CDR3 region has the DNA TGTGCCAGCAGCTTTAGACAGGGTTTCAATGAAAAACTGTTTTTT.

In this sample, this clone turned up once. This sequence joins TRBV7-3 and TRBJ2-6; D is perhaps TRBD1 or TRBD2 (5 bases each). This CDR3 comprises 14 residues. Germline CDR1 SGHTA, CDR2 FQGTGA. The V end lost 2 bases, the J end lost 4 bases, and 6 bases lay between the germline ends. The CDR3 DNA follows: TGTGCCAGCAGCTTAGGGACGGGGGCCAACGTCCTGACTTTC. Translating gives CASSLGTGANVLTF. The full variable domain, rest sourced from reference TRBV7-3 and TRBJ2-6, is GAGVSQTPSNKVTEKGKYVELRCDPISGHTALYWYRQSLGQGPEFLIYFQGTGAADDSGLPNDRFFAVRPEGSVSTLKIQRTERGDSAVYLCASSLGTGANVLTFGAGSRLTVL.

CDR3: CASSLDSWGTEAFF. The DNA for the CDR3 is TGTGCCAGCAGCTTAGACAGTTGGGGCACTGAAGCTTTCTTT. This chain uses TRBV11-2 with TRBJ1-1; no clear D. Trimming removed 0 bases at V and 4 bases at J, with 9 bases between. This CDR3 has 14 residues. The V gene's germline CDR1 is SGHAT and CDR2 FQNNGV.

V is TRBV2 and J is TRBJ2-2; TRBD1 matches at 9 bases. This CDR3 is 16 amino acids long. In germline, CDR1 is SNHLY, CDR2 FYNNEI. J lost 6 bases, V lost 6 bases, and 11 bases had no gene match. CDR3 region: CASRATGGAGAGELFF. Here the CDR3 DNA reads TGTGCCAGCAGGGCTACAGGGGGCGCGGGCGCCGGGGAGCTGTTTTTT.

CDR3: CASSYPAAGEKNEQFF. CDR3 nucleotide sequence: TGTGCCAGCAGTTACCCAGCAGCGGGGGAGAAAAATGAGCAGTTCTTC. The chain carries TRBV6-5 and TRBJ2-1; TRBD2 aligns across 8 bases. Looked up from germline, CDR1 is MNHEY and CDR2 is SVGAGI. The junction had 10 bases not matched to a gene; V was cut back by 2 bases and J by 7 bases. The CDR3 consists of 16 residues.

The chain has TRBV10-3 and TRBJ2-2; 9 bases match TRBD2. CDR3 length: 17 amino acids. Germline lookup yields CDR1 ENHRY and CDR2 SYGVKD. Unmatched junction bases numbered 3, after V lost 0 bases and J lost 1 base. For the CDR3, the DNA is TGTGCCATCAGTGAGTCACAGCGGGGGGTGAACACCGGGGAGCTGTTTTTT. This sequence encodes CAISESQRGVNTGELFF.

V gene TRBV27 combines with J gene TRBJ2-1; D may correspond to TRBD1 or TRBD2 (6 bases each). The CDR3 is made up of 14 amino acids. Trimming left V 4 bases short and J 9 bases short, with 16 bases between. Germline-derived CDR1 and CDR2 are MNHEY and SMNVEV (reference sequence). CDR3 DNA: TGTGCCAGCAGTTCCGGGGGCGAAGGGGCTGAGCAGTTCTTC. Its protein product is CASSSGGEGAEQFF.

The chain is built from TRBV27 and TRBJ1-2; TRBD1 might be the D (6 bases). V was cut by 5 bases and J by 2 bases, with 12 bases left in between. This CDR3 is 14 amino acids long. Germline V CDR1 and CDR2: MNHEY, SMNVEV (reference sequence). The CDR3 is CASSPGGANYGYTF. CDR3 nucleotides: TGTGCCAGCAGTCCGGGGGGCGCCAACTATGGCTACACCTTC.

This rearrangement joins TRBV27 to TRBJ1-3; unclear D gene. The CDR3 is made up of 15 amino acids. Trimming stripped 5 bases from V and 0 bases from J, with 11 bases between. Looked up from germline, CDR1 is MNHEY and CDR2 is SMNVEV (reference sequence). In nucleotides, the CDR3 is TGTGCCAGCAGTACTACGCGGGGCTCTGGAAACACCATATATTTT. It is translated as CASSTTRGSGNTIYF.

This clone was observed a handful of times. This sequence joins TRBV7-2 and TRBJ2-5; 9 bases are shared with TRBD2. The CDR3 length is 15 residues. The germline CDR1 and CDR2 sequences are SGHTA and FQGNSA. Unmatched junction bases numbered 5, after V lost 1 base and J lost 5 bases. CDR3 nucleotides: TGTGCCAGCAGCTTAGTCTCTAGCGGGGTGGAGACCCAGTACTTC. This translates into CASSLVSSGVETQYF.

This sequence joins TRBV6-5 and TRBJ1-5; D gene ambiguous. The germline V gene has CDR1 MNHEY and CDR2 SVGAGI. V was pared by 5 bases and J by 0 bases, with 5 bases between. The CDR3 covers 13 residues. The CDR3 protein is CASSQNSNQPQHF. DNA of the CDR3: TGTGCCAGCAGTCAAAATAGCAATCAGCCCCAGCATTTT.

The chain has TRBV3-1 (or the pseudogene TRBV3-2) and TRBJ2-2, with D perhaps TRBD1 (7 bases). Germline assignment: CDR1 LGHDT and CDR2 YNNKEL (reference sequence). Trimming took off 6 bases at V and 3 bases at J, with 17 bases between the two ends. The CDR3 contains 16 residues. DNA for the CDR3: TGTGCCAGCAGACAACCAGGGGGGAGTGACACCGGGGAGCTGTTTTTT. It codes for CASRQPGGSDTGELFF.

The chain carries TRBV6-6 and TRBJ2-5; 13 positions match TRBD2. With 7 bases clipped from V and 1 base from J, the junction kept 6 bases outside the gene matches. This CDR3 is built from 16 residues. Germline CDR1 reads MNHNY; CDR2 reads SVGAGI (reference sequence). DNA for the CDR3: TGTGCCAGCACCACCGGACTAGCGGGGGTCCAAGAGACCCAGTACTTC. Translating it yields CASTTGLAGVQETQYF.

The chain is built from TRBV7-9 and TRBJ1-2; D is possibly TRBD1 (6 bases). The ends were cut back, 4 bases at V and 0 bases at J, with 15 bases in the middle. The CDR3 length is 16 residues. Germline assignment: CDR1 SEHNR and CDR2 FQNEAQ (reference sequence). The CDR3 loop is CASSSMLGQTNYGYTF. In DNA form, the CDR3 reads TGTGCCAGCAGCTCAATGTTAGGACAGACTAACTATGGCTACACCTTC.

The chain recombines TRBV9 with TRBJ1-3; D gene unclear. Germline CDR1 SGDLS, CDR2 YYNGEE. V lost 4 bases and J lost 0, with 11 bases in between. The CDR3 contains 15 residues. The CDR3 loop reads CASSLRGDSGNTIYF. The CDR3, as DNA: TGTGCCAGCAGCCTACGGGGAGACTCTGGAAACACCATATATTTT.

The chain carries TRBV29-1 and TRBJ1-1; possible D gene TRBD1, 6 bases. Germline CDR1 and CDR2: SQVTM and ANQGSEA. The CDR3 is 13 amino acids. Trimming pared 7 bases from V and 4 bases from J, leaving 16 bases between. The CDR3 sequence: CSGGGGVATEAFF. As DNA, the CDR3 is TGCAGCGGTGGGGGCGGGGTGGCCACTGAAGCTTTCTTT.

The chain couples TRBV7-9 to TRBJ1-3; no firm D call. The CDR3 runs to 14 residues. Germline values: CDR1 SEHNR, CDR2 FQNEAQ (reference sequence). V lost 2 bases and J lost 0, with 5 bases in between. This CDR3 is CASSLTDSGNTIYF. The CDR3 nucleotides are TGTGCCAGCAGCTTAACCGACTCTGGAAACACCATATATTTT.

This clone turned up a few times. This sequence joins TRBV4-3 and TRBJ1-3; D is uncertain. The CDR3 covers 15 residues. Germline CDR1 and CDR2: LGHNA and YSLEER. Trimming cost V 4 bases and J 0 bases, with 10 bases left between them. DNA of the CDR3: TGCGCCAGCAGCCCCGAGGAGGCCTCTGGAAACACCATATATTTT. It encodes CASSPEEASGNTIYF.

This chain uses TRBV9 with TRBJ2-6, with no clear D. CDR1 is SGDLS and CDR2 is YYNGEE in the germline V gene. V lost 3 bases and J 0 bases, leaving 4 bases between the germline ends. This CDR3 contains 14 residues. The CDR3 reads CASSDVSGANVLTF. DNA for the CDR3: TGTGCCAGCAGCGACGTCTCTGGGGCCAACGTCCTGACTTTC.

The V gene is TRBV6-5, the J gene TRBJ1-1; D is uncertain. CDR3 size: 14 residues. Between the trimmed V and J ends, which lost 5 bases and 6 bases, there was a span of 16 bases. Germline V gene sequence: CDR1 MNHEY, CDR2 SVGAGI. CDR3 sequence reads: CASSLDGRWAEAFF. The CDR3 bases are TGTGCCAGCAGTCTCGATGGGCGTTGGGCTGAAGCTTTCTTT.

The V gene is TRBV7-6, the J gene TRBJ2-3, with TRBD2 identical over 10 bases. With 5 bases clipped from V and 0 bases from J, the junction kept 5 bases outside the gene matches. Germline V CDR1 and CDR2: SGHVS, FNYEAQ. CDR3 length: 16 residues. The CDR3 nucleotides read TGTGCCAGCAGCCCCCGAGCGGGGGGGAGCACAGATACGCAGTATTTT. Translated: CASSPRAGGSTDTQYF.

The chain employs TRBV2 and TRBJ2-3, with 9 bases that match TRBD1. The germline V gene encodes CDR1 SNHLY and CDR2 FYNNEI. The CDR3 sequence is 13 residues long. Trimming took 7 bases from V and 6 from J; bases not matched to a gene: 5. CDR3 amino acids: CASITGGRDTQYF. For the CDR3, the DNA is TGTGCCAGCATTACAGGGGGCCGGGATACGCAGTATTTT.

This chain connects TRBV9 to TRBJ1-2; D is uncertain. The CDR3 loop spans 16 amino acids. The ends were cut back, 0 bases at V and 2 bases at J, with 14 bases in the middle. Germline CDR1 and CDR2: SGDLS and YYNGEE. CDR3: CASSVGSGGENYGYTF. The CDR3 nucleotides are TGTGCCAGCAGCGTAGGCTCAGGTGGGGAAAACTATGGCTACACCTTC.

A single count supports this clone. The rearrangement uses TRBV18 and TRBJ2-4; D remains ambiguous. From germline, CDR1 is KGHSH and CDR2 LQKENI. The CDR3 extends over 13 amino acids. V was pared by 4 bases and J by 6 bases, with 10 bases between. The CDR3 bases are TGTGCCAGCTCACTTCAGTCGGGAAACATTCAGTACTTC. Protein sequence: CASSLQSGNIQYF.

The chain links TRBV15 to TRBJ2-7; D is unresolved. The CDR3 covers 14 residues. V lost 0 bases and J 2 bases, leaving 8 bases between the germline ends. From germline, CDR1 is LNHNV and CDR2 YYDKDF (reference sequence). The CDR3 sequence is CATSREPGTYEQYF. In DNA, the CDR3 is TGTGCCACCAGCAGAGAACCAGGAACCTACGAGCAGTACTTC.